These 29 T cell receptor beta chains share one sample of origin, sequenced in a study of CD8 T cells in ankylosing spondylitis. These receptors' targets are unknown. TCRdb independently ran MiXCR on the 5' RACE reads; one entry per CDR3 protein. This sample has under 950,000 distinct CDR3 sequences, with about 20% found just once. General study findings and limits: There was a TCR beta motif, made of several highly homologous variants, that appeared characteristic of ankylosing spondylitis blood.

The sequenced material came from blood, either unsorted or a sorted T cell fraction (not recorded which). The receptors were gathered from a male donor with ankylosing spondylitis.

The chain carries TRBV20-1 and TRBJ2-3; TRBD2 might be the D (6 bases). The CDR3 covers 12 residues. The V end lost 7 bases, the J end lost 7 bases, and 15 bases lay between the germline ends. Per the germline V gene, CDR1 is DFQATT and CDR2 is SNEGSKA (reference sequence). The CDR3 nucleotides read TGCAGTGGTCTGGGGAGGTCGAATACGCAGTATTTT. This sequence encodes CSGLGRSNTQYF.

The table lists this clonotype with many counts. The rearrangement uses TRBV29-1 and TRBJ1-1; no reliable D call. V lost 7 bases and J 7 bases, leaving 10 bases between the germline ends. Germline loops: CDR1 SQVTM, CDR2 ANQGSEA. The CDR3 is made up of 10 amino acids. CDR3 protein: CSAGFNEAFF. The DNA of the CDR3 is TGCAGCGCGGGGTTTAATGAAGCTTTCTTT.

This clonotype was seen a handful of times. The chain has TRBV10-3 and TRBJ1-1, with D unresolved. CDR3 length: 15 residues. Germline values: CDR1 ENHRY, CDR2 SYGVKD. V lost 7 bases, J lost 4 bases, and 19 bases lay in between. The chain's CDR3 is CAITLNPSRGTEAFF. CDR3 in DNA: TGTGCCATCACCCTCAACCCGAGCCGGGGCACTGAAGCTTTCTTT.

This clonotype turned up a few times. The rearrangement uses TRBV12-3 or TRBV12-4 and TRBJ2-5; D ambiguous. This CDR3 has 14 residues. The V end lost 2 bases, the J end lost 2 bases, and 9 bases lay between the germline ends. The CDR3: CASSLNRMQETQYF. As DNA, the CDR3 is TGTGCCAGCAGTTTAAACAGAATGCAAGAGACCCAGTACTTC.

The sample holds a few counts of this clonotype. The rearrangement joins TRBV10-3 to TRBJ1-1; a possible D gene is TRBD1 (5 bases). The V end lost 3 bases, the J end lost 1 base, and 12 bases lay between the germline ends. CDR3 size: 15 residues. CDR1 and CDR2 from the germline V gene are ENHRY and SYGVKD. The CDR3 here is CAISDPPGENTEAFF. CDR3 in DNA: TGTGCCATCAGTGACCCTCCGGGGGAGAACACTGAAGCTTTCTTT.

This clonotype was picked up a small number of times. The V and J genes are TRBV2 and TRBJ2-1, with 7 bases aligning to TRBD2. The CDR3 is made up of 20 amino acids. Germline trimming cut 1 base from V and 2 bases from J; bases unmatched to any gene: 17. Germline V gene lookup returns CDR1 SNHLY and CDR2 FYNNEI. For the CDR3, the DNA is TGTGCCAGCAGTGAAGGGGGGGGTGTTGTGGGACCACATCCCTACAATGAGCAGTTCTTC. Protein sequence: CASSEGGGVVGPHPYNEQFF.

This clonotype was detected a few times. The genes are TRBV25-1 and TRBJ2-1; TRBD1 might be the D (6 bases). Germline values: CDR1 MGHDK, CDR2 SYGVNS. This CDR3 spans 14 amino acids. V was cut by 0 bases and J by 9 bases, with 12 bases left in between. CDR3 bases: TGTGCCAGCAGTGAATATTGGGCAGGGGTTGAGCAGTTCTTC. As protein: CASSEYWAGVEQFF.

The chain recombines TRBV12-3 or TRBV12-4 with TRBJ2-7; TRBD1 might be the D (5 bases). The CDR3 runs to 14 residues. V lost 5 bases and J lost 1, with 12 bases in between. The DNA of the CDR3 is TGTGCCAGCAGTGTCCTGGGGCCGTCCTACGAGCAGTACTTC. It specifies CASSVLGPSYEQYF.

This clonotype was counted at least ten times. V gene TRBV20-1 combines with J gene TRBJ2-3; D not resolved. This CDR3 comprises 14 residues. Germline CDR1 reads DFQATT; CDR2 reads SNEGSKA (reference sequence). Trimming shortened V by 0 bases and J by 8 bases, and 15 bases separated the two germline ends. This CDR3 reads CSARDPRVDGTQYF. CDR3 in DNA: TGCAGTGCTAGAGATCCAAGGGTGGACGGTACGCAGTATTTT.

This clonotype occurred a few times. The chain is built from TRBV12-3 or TRBV12-4 and TRBJ1-5, with 9 positions matching TRBD1. V lost 5 bases to trimming and J lost 6 bases; unmatched junction nucleotides: 14. The length of the CDR3 is 17 residues. CDR3 region: CASSTNRGLGPLQPQHF. The CDR3 bases are TGTGCCAGCAGTACCAACAGGGGGCTTGGACCTCTTCAGCCCCAGCATTTT.

This chain joins TRBV28 and TRBJ2-5; D is unclear. Trimming removed 7 bases from V and 3 bases from J, with 9 bases in between. The length of the CDR3 is 12 residues. CDR1 and CDR2 (germline): MDHEN, SYDVKM. CDR3 sequence: CASKEDKETQYF. The DNA of the CDR3 is TGTGCCAGCAAAGAAGATAAAGAGACCCAGTACTTC.

The DNA of the CDR3 is TGTGCCACCAGCAGAGATCGTACAGCGGCCAAAAACATTCAGTACTTC. As protein: CATSRDRTAAKNIQYF. The rearrangement links TRBV15 to TRBJ2-4; no firm D call. This CDR3 is 16 amino acids long. Deletions cut 0 bases from V and 1 base from J, with 10 bases between. The germline V gene has CDR1 LNHNV and CDR2 YYDKDF (reference sequence).

The chain recombines TRBV7-9 with TRBJ1-1; TRBD1 might be the D (5 bases). Trimming took 5 bases from V and 7 from J, leaving 11 bases between them. The germline CDR1 and CDR2 sequences are SEHNR and FQNEAQ (reference sequence). This CDR3 has 12 residues. CDR3 in DNA: TGTGCCAGCAGCCAAACTGACAGTGAAGCTTTCTTT. Its translation is CASSQTDSEAFF.

This clonotype was detected only a few times. V gene TRBV4-1 combines with J gene TRBJ1-2; D may be TRBD1 (6 bases). V was trimmed by 4 bases and J by 1 base, leaving 13 bases between them. The germline V gene encodes CDR1 MGHRA and CDR2 YSYEKL. This CDR3 contains 15 residues. CDR3 nucleotides: TGCGCCAGCAGCCCAGAGGACAGTGGTAACTATGGCTACACCTTC. Amino acid sequence: CASSPEDSGNYGYTF.

This clonotype was detected ten times or more. The chain carries TRBV24-1 and TRBJ2-1; 10 nucleotides align to TRBD2. Germline V CDR1 and CDR2: KGHDR, SFDVKD. CDR3 length equals 16 residues. V lost 2 bases, J lost 9 bases, and 9 bases stayed unmatched. The CDR3 sequence: CATSDSIAGGLVEQFF. The CDR3 nucleotides read TGTGCCACCAGTGATTCCATAGCGGGAGGATTAGTTGAGCAGTTCTTC.

The chain uses TRBV7-9 and TRBJ2-7; 8 bases are a match to TRBD1. With V trimmed by 5 bases and J by 2 bases, 5 bases remained unmatched. Per the germline V gene, CDR1 is SEHNR and CDR2 is FQNEAQ (reference sequence). CDR3 length: 14 amino acids. The CDR3 nucleotides are TGTGCCAGCAGCAACCGGGACAGGCCCTACGAGCAGTACTTC. This encodes CASSNRDRPYEQYF. Complete variable domain (other parts from reference TRBV7-9 and TRBJ2-7): DTGVSQNPRHKITKRGQNVTFRCDPISEHNRLYWYRQTLGQGPEFLTYFQNEAQLEKSRLLSDRFSAERPKGSFSTLEIQRTEQGDSAMYLCASSNRDRPYEQYFGPGTRLTVT.

This clonotype was detected only a few times. The CDR3: CASSTTVGSSYEQYF. CDR3 nucleotides: TGTGCCAGCAGCACTACCGTGGGGAGCTCCTACGAGCAGTACTTC. The V call is TRBV7-2, the J call TRBJ2-7, with a possible D match to TRBD2 (5 bases). Trimming shortened V by 5 bases and J by 0 bases, and 14 bases separated the two germline ends. Germline CDR1 and CDR2: SGHTA and FQGNSA. The CDR3 loop spans 15 amino acids.

This clonotype was observed at least ten times. The chain combines TRBV5-6 with TRBJ1-6; D is uncertain. The CDR3 loop spans 14 amino acids. CDR1 is SGHDT and CDR2 is YYEEEE in the germline V gene. The V gene lost 3 bases and the J gene lost 7 bases, with 11 bases spanning the gap. CDR3 loop: CASSYGAGNSPLHF. The CDR3 DNA follows: TGTGCCAGCAGCTACGGCGCTGGGAATTCACCCCTCCACTTT.

The chain has TRBV9 and TRBJ2-4; 9 bases fit TRBD1. The CDR3 contains 15 residues. CDR1 and CDR2 (germline): SGDLS, YYNGEE. Trimming took 4 bases from V and 7 from J; bases not matched to a gene: 9. The CDR3 DNA sequence: TGTGCCAGCAGCACCCGATCCGGGACAGGGAACATTCAGTACTTC. Translating gives CASSTRSGTGNIQYF.

This clonotype was seen a few times. The genes are TRBV12-3 or TRBV12-4 and TRBJ2-1, with 8 bases matching TRBD1. The trim removed 3 bases at V and 6 bases at J, leaving 7 bases unmatched. This CDR3 has 15 residues. CDR3 protein: CASSFDAGQVNEQFF. The CDR3 coding sequence is TGTGCCAGCAGTTTCGACGCGGGACAGGTCAATGAGCAGTTCTTC.

This chain uses TRBV20-1 with TRBJ1-4; a weak D match, TRBD1 (5 bases). V gave up 6 bases and J gave up 3 bases, with 11 bases separating them. CDR3 length: 13 residues. Germline CDR1 is DFQATT and CDR2 is SNEGSKA (reference sequence). This chain's CDR3 is CSASKGSNEKLFF. In nucleotides, the CDR3 is TGCAGTGCCAGTAAGGGGTCTAATGAAAAACTGTTTTTT.

In its sample, this clonotype was seen a few times. This chain connects TRBV9 to TRBJ2-1; D perhaps matches TRBD2 (6 bases). CDR1 is SGDLS, CDR2 YYNGEE, per germline. The CDR3 extends over 13 amino acids. Trimming took 4 bases from V and 9 from J, leaving 14 bases between them. CDR3 sequence: CASSRRGGSEQFF. The CDR3 DNA is TGTGCCAGCAGCAGACGTGGGGGGTCTGAGCAGTTCTTC. Looking up the rest from reference TRBV9 and TRBJ2-1 gives the full variable domain: DSGVTQTPKHLITATGQRVTLRCSPRSGDLSVYWYQQSLDQGLQFLIQYYNGEERAKGNILERFSAQQFPDLHSELNLSSLELGDSALYFCASSRRGGSEQFFGPGTRLTVL.

This clonotype has a handful of counts. The chain joins TRBV20-1 to TRBJ2-5; 10 nucleotides match TRBD2. The germline V gene encodes CDR1 DFQATT and CDR2 SNEGSKA (reference sequence). Unmatched junction bases numbered 3, after V lost 3 bases and J lost 2 bases. The CDR3 sequence is 14 residues long. CDR3 DNA: TGCAGTGCTAGTCCTAGCGGGAGACAAGAGACCCAGTACTTC. Protein product: CSASPSGRQETQYF.

The table lists this clonotype with a few counts. CDR3 sequence (DNA): TGTGCCAGCAGCCAGTGGGGGGCAGGGGCGGTTAATGAGCAGTTCTTC. It encodes CASSQWGAGAVNEQFF. The J gene is TRBJ2-1, the V gene TRBV3-1; possibly TRBD1 or TRBD2 for D (6 bases each). Trimming took 3 bases from V and 7 from J, leaving 19 bases between them. Germline V gives CDR1 LGHDT, CDR2 YNNKEL (reference sequence). The CDR3 totals 16 residues.

This clonotype has only a few counts. The chain joins TRBV10-3 to TRBJ1-4, with a weak D call TRBD1 (5 bases). The germline V gene has CDR1 ENHRY and CDR2 SYGVKD. This CDR3 comprises 14 residues. The ends were cut back, 7 bases at V and 8 bases at J, with 17 bases in the middle. CDR3 bases: TGTGCCATCAAGGACGTGGGGGACGGGGAAAAACTGTTTTTT. Translated: CAIKDVGDGEKLFF.

This clonotype has only a few counts. This rearrangement joins TRBV29-1 to TRBJ1-1; D unclear. CDR1 and CDR2 from the germline V gene are SQVTM and ANQGSEA. Trimming removed 7 bases from V and 3 bases from J, with 6 bases in between. The CDR3 runs 10 residues. The CDR3 region is CSGLDTEAFF. In DNA form, the CDR3 reads TGCAGCGGATTAGACACTGAAGCTTTCTTT.

This clonotype was recorded many times. The genes are TRBV20-1 and TRBJ1-1; D is unclear. Deletions cut 0 bases from V and 5 bases from J, with 10 bases between. Germline V gives CDR1 DFQATT, CDR2 SNEGSKA (reference sequence). There are 13 residues in the CDR3. The CDR3 region is CSARDRRGTEAFF. In DNA form, the CDR3 reads TGCAGTGCTAGAGATCGGCGGGGAACTGAAGCTTTCTTT.

This clonotype turned up a few times. CDR3: CASSSSGRGRMNTEAFF. In nucleotides, the CDR3 is TGTGCCAGCAGCTCTTCTGGAAGGGGTCGCATGAACACTGAAGCTTTCTTT. V usage is TRBV5-6 and J usage is TRBJ1-1, with D perhaps TRBD1 (5 bases). Germline V gives CDR1 SGHDT, CDR2 YYEEEE. V lost 3 bases and J 0 bases, leaving 18 bases between the germline ends. CDR3 length: 17 residues.

The chain uses TRBV6-1 and TRBJ1-1; a weak D match, TRBD1 (6 bases). V lost 1 base, J lost 5 bases, and 14 bases lay in between. The CDR3 is 15 residues long. Germline V CDR1 and CDR2: MNHNS, SASEGT. This CDR3 is CASSEVGRGRTEAFF. The CDR3, as DNA: TGTGCCAGCAGTGAAGTGGGCAGGGGAAGGACTGAAGCTTTCTTT.